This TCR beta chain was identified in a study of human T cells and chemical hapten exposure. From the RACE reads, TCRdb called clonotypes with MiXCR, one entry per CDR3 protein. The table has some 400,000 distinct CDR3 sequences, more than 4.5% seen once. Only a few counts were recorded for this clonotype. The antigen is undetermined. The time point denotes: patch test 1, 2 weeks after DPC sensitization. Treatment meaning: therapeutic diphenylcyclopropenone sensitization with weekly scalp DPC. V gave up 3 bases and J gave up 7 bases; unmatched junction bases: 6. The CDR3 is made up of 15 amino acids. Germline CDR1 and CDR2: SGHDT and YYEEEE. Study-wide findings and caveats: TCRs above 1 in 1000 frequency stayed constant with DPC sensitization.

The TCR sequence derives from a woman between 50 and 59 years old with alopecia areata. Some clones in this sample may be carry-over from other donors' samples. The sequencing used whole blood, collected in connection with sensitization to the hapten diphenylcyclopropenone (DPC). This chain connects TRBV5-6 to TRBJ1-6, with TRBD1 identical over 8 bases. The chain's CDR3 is CASSYGQGRNSPLHF. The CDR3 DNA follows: TGTGCCAGCAGCTACGGACAGGGTAGGAATTCACCCCTCCACTTT.